This T cell receptor (beta chain) appears in the sequencing data of a study of T cell repertoires in cytomegalovirus infection. In the study overall: CMV infection plus the matching HLA type was flagged by public TCR beta signatures. General observations from the study: Summed frequency of public TCR beta families distinguished CMV carriers with the relevant HLA. CMV-specific TCR beta clonotypes restricted by HLA-C dominated the ex vivo response.

This clonotype was picked up many times. Its specificity is not known. CDR1 SSHAT and CDR2 FNYEAQ come from the germline V gene (reference sequence). This CDR3 contains 16 residues. Deletions cut 1 base from V and 4 bases from J, with 16 bases between. From the reads, TCRdb called clonotypes with MiXCR, one entry per CDR3 protein. The repertoire has fewer than 250,000 distinct CDR3 sequences, approximately 13% of them found once; the top ten carry 1.6%. The rearrangement uses TRBV7-7 and TRBJ2-5; a possible D gene is TRBD1 (5 bases). This receptor was obtained from a human donor in good health (CMV status not recorded). Some clones in this sample may be carry-over from other donors' samples. Sequenced input: PBMCs. Here the CDR3 DNA reads TGTGCCAGCAGCTTAGGGGTCCAGGGCCGAGGAGAGACCCAGTACTTC. Amino acids: CASSLGVQGRGETQYF.